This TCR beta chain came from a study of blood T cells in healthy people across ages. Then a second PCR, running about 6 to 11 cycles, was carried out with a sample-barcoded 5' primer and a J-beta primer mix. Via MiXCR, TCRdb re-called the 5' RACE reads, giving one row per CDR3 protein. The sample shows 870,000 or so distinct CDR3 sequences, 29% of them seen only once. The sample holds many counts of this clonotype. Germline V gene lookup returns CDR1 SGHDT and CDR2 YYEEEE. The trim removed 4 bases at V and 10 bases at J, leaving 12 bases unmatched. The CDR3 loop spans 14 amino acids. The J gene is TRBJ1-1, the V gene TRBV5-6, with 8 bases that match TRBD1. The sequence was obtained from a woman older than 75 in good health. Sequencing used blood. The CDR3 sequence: CASSPQTGAVGAFF. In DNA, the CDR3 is TGTGCCAGCAGCCCACAGACAGGGGCGGTGGGAGCTTTCTTT.